This entry lists 16 T cell receptor beta chains sequenced from one sample in a study of blood T cell repertoires in COVID-19 (dated by TCRdb to 2020 to 2021). Libraries were made using the immunoSEQ multiplex PCR assay. The table was pulled from immuneACCESS by TCRdb, which kept in-frame rearrangements only. Such tables lose some clones; where checked, under half of the loss comes from unresolved V genes, and the rest has no known cause. In all, the sample holds some 150,000 clones, and roughly 81% of those were seen once. In total, the top ten clones hold approximately 9.2% of the sample. Sequenced material: peripheral blood. Receptors originate from a human donor with acute or convalescent COVID-19. The donor label of this sample is uncertain.

This clone was seen more than once but under ten times. The rearrangement links TRBV6-5 to TRBJ1-1, with TRBD1 identical over 8 bases. CDR1 and CDR2 (germline): MNHEY, SVGAGI. This CDR3 has 14 residues. The ends lost 4 bases at V and 0 bases at J; junction bases unmatched: 1. CDR3 sequence: CASSSTGVNTEAFF. The CDR3 nucleotides read TGTGCCAGCAGTTCGACAGGGGTGAACACTGAAGCTTTCTTT.

This chain connects TRBV3-1 (or the pseudogene TRBV3-2) to TRBJ2-2, with a possible D match to TRBD2 (6 bases). The CDR3 is 12 amino acids. Germline lookup yields CDR1 LGHDT and CDR2 YNNKEL (reference sequence). V was pared by 5 bases and J by 7 bases, with 8 bases between. CDR3 region: CASSSGSGELFF. CDR3 DNA sequence: TGTGCCAGCAGCTCCGGGAGCGGGGAGCTGTTTTTT.

The chain couples TRBV3-1 (or the pseudogene TRBV3-2) to TRBJ1-5, with D hard to call. In germline, CDR1 is LGHDT, CDR2 YNNKEL (reference sequence). Deletions cut 0 bases from V and 7 bases from J, with 22 bases between. The CDR3 is made up of 18 amino acids. Here the CDR3 reads CASSQDVLSSGVEQPQHF. In nucleotides, the CDR3 is TGTGCCAGCAGCCAAGACGTCCTATCCAGCGGCGTCGAGCAGCCCCAGCATTTT.

The chain has TRBV9 and TRBJ1-1; D unresolved. CDR1 and CDR2 from the germline V gene are SGDLS and YYNGEE. This CDR3 comprises 15 residues. V lost 2 bases to trimming and J lost 0 bases, with 11 bases between them. The CDR3 region is CASSVGERLNTEAFF. CDR3 DNA sequence: TGTGCCAGCAGCGTTGGCGAGCGCTTGAACACTGAAGCTTTCTTT.

V is TRBV7-9 and J is TRBJ1-2; D is possibly TRBD1 (5 bases). The germline V gene encodes CDR1 SEHNR and CDR2 FQNEAQ (reference sequence). The CDR3 spans 14 residues. The ends were cut back, 5 bases at V and 4 bases at J, with 14 bases in the middle. The CDR3 nucleotides read TGTGCCAGCAGCCGACAGCTTACTTCCTATGGCTACACCTTC. Amino acid sequence: CASSRQLTSYGYTF.

The chain uses TRBV29-1 and TRBJ1-1; D unresolved. The CDR3 spans 13 residues. Germline V gene lookup returns CDR1 SQVTM and CDR2 ANQGSEA. Trimming shortened V by 2 bases and J by 5 bases, and 12 bases separated the two germline ends. CDR3 residues: CSVENSPLTEAFF. DNA of the CDR3: TGCAGCGTTGAAAACAGCCCACTTACTGAAGCTTTCTTT.

The gene calls are TRBV10-3 and TRBJ1-2; TRBD1 agrees at 7 bases. The CDR3 consists of 15 residues. V gave up 6 bases and J gave up 0 bases; unmatched junction bases: 7. CDR1 and CDR2 from the germline V gene are ENHRY and SYGVKD. The CDR3 reads CAIRGQEGSNYGYTF. As DNA, the CDR3 is TGTGCCATCAGAGGACAGGAGGGATCTAACTATGGCTACACCTTC.

This clone turned up a few times. V is TRBV30 and J is TRBJ1-3; D unclear. Germline loops: CDR1 GTSNPN, CDR2 SVGIG (reference sequence). Trimming cost V 2 bases and J 4 bases, with 12 bases left between them. This CDR3 comprises 14 residues. The CDR3 sequence: CAWSPFPTGNTIYF. The CDR3 DNA sequence: TGTGCCTGGAGTCCTTTCCCGACAGGAAACACCATATATTTT.

This chain joins TRBV5-5 and TRBJ2-1; D perhaps matches TRBD1 (6 bases). The CDR3 sequence is 16 residues long. The germline CDR1 and CDR2 sequences are SGHKS and YYEKEE (reference sequence). Trimming cost V 0 bases and J 5 bases, with 15 bases left between them. The CDR3 DNA sequence: TGTGCCAGCAGCTTGGCCCCAGGGGCCAAGGACAATGAGCAGTTCTTC. Protein product: CASSLAPGAKDNEQFF.

This chain links TRBV14 with TRBJ2-1; TRBD1 matches 8 bases. Germline V CDR1 and CDR2: SGHDN, FVKESK. Losses at the gene ends were 4 bases for V and 1 base for J; bases not matched to a gene: 9. CDR3 length: 17 residues. In DNA, the CDR3 is TGTGCCAGCAGCCTCTTAACCCGGGACAGGTCCTACAATGAGCAGTTCTTC. Its protein product is CASSLLTRDRSYNEQFF. Variable domain in full (rest from reference TRBV14 and TRBJ2-1): EAGVTQFPSHSVIEKGQTVTLRCDPISGHDNLYWYRRVMGKEIKFLLHFVKESKQDESGMPNNRFLAERTGGTYSTLKVQPAELEDSGVYFCASSLLTRDRSYNEQFFGPGTRLTVL.

The chain has TRBV5-1 and TRBJ2-7; 8 bases line up with TRBD1. The V gene's germline CDR1 is SGHRS and CDR2 YFSETQ. This CDR3 contains 13 residues. The V gene end was trimmed by 3 bases and the J gene end by 5 bases; junction bases not matched to a gene: 4. The CDR3 coding sequence is TGCGCCAGCAGCTGGGGGACAGGCGACGAGCAGTACTTC. Translating it yields CASSWGTGDEQYF.

In its sample, this clone was seen a few times. V usage is TRBV11-1 and J usage is TRBJ2-7, with D maybe TRBD2 (6 bases). The ends were cut back, 4 bases at V and 4 bases at J, with 14 bases in the middle. Per the germline V gene, CDR1 is SGHAT and CDR2 is FQDESV (reference sequence). This CDR3 region has 14 residues. In DNA form, the CDR3 reads TGTGCCAGCAGCTCCGCCGCGGGGCTTTACGAGCAGTACGTC. It encodes CASSSAAGLYEQYV.

V and J are TRBV4-2 and TRBJ2-5; no clear D gene. The V end lost 0 bases, the J end lost 8 bases, and 22 bases lay between the germline ends. From germline, CDR1 is LGHNA and CDR2 YNFKEQ. There are 17 residues in the CDR3. This chain's CDR3 is CASSQDTPSDTRETQYF. The CDR3 DNA sequence: TGTGCCAGCAGCCAAGATACGCCGAGCGATACAAGAGAAACCCAGTACTTC.

This sequence joins TRBV27 and TRBJ2-4, with D tentatively TRBD1 (5 bases). V lost 3 bases and J 4 bases, leaving 7 bases between the germline ends. The CDR3 extends over 13 amino acids. Germline lookup yields CDR1 MNHEY and CDR2 SMNVEV (reference sequence). The CDR3 loop is CASSLDIKNIQYF. CDR3 nucleotide sequence: TGTGCCAGCAGTTTGGACATAAAAAACATTCAGTACTTC.

CDR3 in DNA: TGCGCCAGCAGCCAAGAGACAAAGGCGGGGGCACGGAGGGCTTTCTTT. Translating it yields CASSQETKAGARRAFF. V gene TRBV4-1 combines with J gene TRBJ1-1; tentatively, D is TRBD1 (6 bases). The CDR3 is 16 amino acids. V dropped 0 bases and J dropped 11 bases, with 22 bases sitting between them. CDR1 and CDR2 (germline): MGHRA, YSYEKL.

J is TRBJ1-5 and V is TRBV3-1 (or the pseudogene TRBV3-2), with a tentative D call TRBD1 (6 bases). The V end was cut by 2 bases, the J end by 2 bases, with 13 bases between. Germline CDR1 reads LGHDT; CDR2 reads YNNKEL (reference sequence). The CDR3 is 16 amino acids. CDR3 protein: CASSQNLGAGNQPQHF. CDR3 sequence (DNA): TGTGCCAGCAGCCAAAATTTGGGGGCCGGCAATCAGCCCCAGCATTTT.